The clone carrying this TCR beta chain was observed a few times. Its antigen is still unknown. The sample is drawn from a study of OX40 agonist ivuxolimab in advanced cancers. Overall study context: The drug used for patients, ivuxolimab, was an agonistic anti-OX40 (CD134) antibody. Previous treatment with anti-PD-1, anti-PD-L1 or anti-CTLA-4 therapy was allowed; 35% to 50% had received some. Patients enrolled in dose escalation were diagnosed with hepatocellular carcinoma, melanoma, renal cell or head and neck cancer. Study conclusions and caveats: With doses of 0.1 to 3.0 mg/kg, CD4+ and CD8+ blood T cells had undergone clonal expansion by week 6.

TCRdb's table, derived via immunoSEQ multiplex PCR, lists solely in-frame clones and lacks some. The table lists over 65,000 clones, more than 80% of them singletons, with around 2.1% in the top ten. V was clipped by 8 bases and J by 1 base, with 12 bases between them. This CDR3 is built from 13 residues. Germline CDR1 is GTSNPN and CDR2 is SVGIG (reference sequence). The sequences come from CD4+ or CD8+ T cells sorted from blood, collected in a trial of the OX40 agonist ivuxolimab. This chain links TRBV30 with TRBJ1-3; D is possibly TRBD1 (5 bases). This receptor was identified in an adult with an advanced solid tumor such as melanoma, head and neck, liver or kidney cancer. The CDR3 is CAVRGRSGNTIYF. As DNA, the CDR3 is TGTGCCGTCCGGGGCAGGTCTGGAAACACCATATATTTT.